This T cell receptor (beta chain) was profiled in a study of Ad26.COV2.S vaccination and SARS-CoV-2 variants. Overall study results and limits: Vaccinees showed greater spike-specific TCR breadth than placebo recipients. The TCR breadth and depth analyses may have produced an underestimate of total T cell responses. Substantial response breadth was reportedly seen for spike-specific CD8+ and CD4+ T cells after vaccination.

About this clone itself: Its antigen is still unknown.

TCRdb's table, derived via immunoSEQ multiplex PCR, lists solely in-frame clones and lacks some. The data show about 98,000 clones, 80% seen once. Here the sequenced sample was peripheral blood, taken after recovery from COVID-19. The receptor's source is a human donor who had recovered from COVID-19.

CDR3: CASSRDRDNQPQHF. In nucleotides, the CDR3 is TGTGCCAGCAGCCGGGACAGGGACAATCAGCCCCAGCATTTT. The chain uses TRBV5-6 and TRBJ1-5; TRBD1 agrees at 9 bases. V gave up 4 bases and J gave up 3 bases; unmatched junction bases: 2. CDR1 and CDR2 from the germline V gene are SGHDT and YYEEEE. The CDR3 sequence is 14 residues long.